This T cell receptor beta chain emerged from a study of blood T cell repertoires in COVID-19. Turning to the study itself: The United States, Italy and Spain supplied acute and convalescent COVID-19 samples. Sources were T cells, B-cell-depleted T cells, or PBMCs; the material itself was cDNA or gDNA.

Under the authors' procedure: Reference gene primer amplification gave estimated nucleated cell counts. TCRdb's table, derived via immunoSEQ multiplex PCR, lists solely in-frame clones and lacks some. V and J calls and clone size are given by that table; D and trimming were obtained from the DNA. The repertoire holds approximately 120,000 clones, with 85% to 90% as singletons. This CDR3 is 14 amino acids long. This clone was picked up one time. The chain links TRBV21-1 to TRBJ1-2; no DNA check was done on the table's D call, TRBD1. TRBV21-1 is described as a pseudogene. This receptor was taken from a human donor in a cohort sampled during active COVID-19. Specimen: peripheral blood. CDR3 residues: CASKATLGNYGYTF. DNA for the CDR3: TGTGCCAGCAAGGCCACGCTGGGCAACTATGGCTACACCTTC.